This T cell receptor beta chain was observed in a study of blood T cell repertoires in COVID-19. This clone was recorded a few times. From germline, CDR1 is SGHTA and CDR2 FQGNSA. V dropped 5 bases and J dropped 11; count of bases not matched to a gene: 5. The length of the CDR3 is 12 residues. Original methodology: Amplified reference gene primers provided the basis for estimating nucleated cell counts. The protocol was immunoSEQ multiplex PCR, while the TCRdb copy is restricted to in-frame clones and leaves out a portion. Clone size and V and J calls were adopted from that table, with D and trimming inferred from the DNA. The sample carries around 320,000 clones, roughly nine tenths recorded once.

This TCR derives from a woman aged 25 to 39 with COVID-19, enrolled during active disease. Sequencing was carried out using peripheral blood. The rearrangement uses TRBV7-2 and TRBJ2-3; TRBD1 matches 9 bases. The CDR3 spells CASSRGQGRQYF. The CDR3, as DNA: TGTGCCAGCAGCCGGGGACAGGGAAGGCAGTATTTT.